A few counts support the clone carrying this T cell receptor beta chain. The target antigen is unknown. Treatment described: approximately 9-day PBMC culture with coronavirus spike peptide pools or control peptides (ViraFEST assay). The Oncomine TCR Beta short-read assay sequenced DNA from cultured CD4+ T cells. TCRdb processed the PCR reads anew with MiXCR; each CDR3 protein has one entry. The table has some 15,000 distinct CDR3 sequences, approximately 79% seen once. These data originate in a study of vaccination and CD4 T cells after COVID-19. On the study more broadly: Six males and four females, two Hispanic, made up the convalescents. Collection of post-COVID samples occurred a median 101 days after diagnosis, spanning a range of 35 to 161. Overlapping peptides of the spike proteins of SARS-CoV-2, HCoV-NL63, HCoV-OC43 and HCoV-229E were used for cell stimulation.

Findings of the study overall: Vaccine-specific clones numbering 304 of 307 showed spike mono-reactivity in convalescent patients.

The length of the CDR3 is 15 residues. The V gene lost 0 bases and the J gene lost 0 bases, with 8 bases spanning the gap. Germline CDR1 and CDR2: LNHNV and YYDKDF (reference sequence). Sequencing was carried out using CD4+ T cells from blood, cultured in vitro. The J gene is TRBJ1-1, the V gene TRBV15, with D hard to call. The clonotype originates from a human donor who had recovered from COVID-19. CDR3 nucleotides: TGTGCCACCAGCAGAGATGGCCCCTTGAACACTGAAGCTTTCTTT. Translating it yields CATSRDGPLNTEAFF.